Listed here are 18 T cell receptor beta chains from one sample, sequenced in a study of control samples from healthy donors and cancer patients. Using immunoSEQ multiplex PCR, the repertoire was profiled, and TCRdb retains in-frame clones only, with some absent. The sample gives 100,000 to 150,000 clones, 90% of which show up once; about 2.5% is in the top ten. The source material was blood. The receptors come from a man aged 40-55 years in good health.

The chain joins TRBV19 to TRBJ1-1, with D possibly matching TRBD1 (6 bases). V lost 4 bases, J lost 4 bases, and 10 bases lay in between. Per germline, CDR1 LNHDA and CDR2 SQIVND (reference sequence). The CDR3 has 13 residues. The CDR3 DNA reads TGTGCCAGTAGTAAGGGGGAGGGCACTGAAGCTTTCTTT. Translation: CASSKGEGTEAFF.

CDR3 sequence reads: CASSGGLAGVSNTGELFF. For the CDR3, the DNA is TGCGCCAGCAGCGGCGGACTAGCGGGGGTCTCGAACACCGGGGAGCTGTTTTTT. The chain recombines TRBV5-1 with TRBJ2-2; 13 bases match TRBD2. The CDR3 is made up of 18 amino acids. Germline values: CDR1 SGHRS, CDR2 YFSETQ. V trimming: 4 bases; J trimming: 0 bases; junction bases outside the gene matches: 6. Drawing the rest from reference TRBV5-1 and TRBJ2-2, the complete variable domain is KAGVTQTPRYLIKTRGQQVTLSCSPISGHRSVSWYQQTPGQGLQFLFEYFSETQRNKGNFPGRFSGRQFSNSRSEMNVSTLELGDSALYLCASSGGLAGVSNTGELFFGEGSRLTVL.

This clone was observed a single time. The V call is TRBV18, the J call TRBJ2-5, with D possibly matching TRBD2 (5 bases). Trimming pared 2 bases from V and 5 bases from J, leaving 18 bases between. CDR3 size: 16 residues. CDR1 and CDR2 from the germline V gene are KGHSH and LQKENI. The CDR3, as DNA: TGTGCCAGCTCACCAGTCAGGATGGGATCGGGGGAGACCCAGTACTTC. Amino acid sequence: CASSPVRMGSGETQYF.

V gene TRBV9 combines with J gene TRBJ2-3; D may be TRBD2 (6 bases). This CDR3 contains 15 residues. The V end was cut by 0 bases, the J end by 4 bases, with 12 bases between. Germline CDR1 and CDR2: SGDLS and YYNGEE. The CDR3 here is CASSVGGVAPDTQYF. Written as DNA, the CDR3 is TGTGCCAGCAGCGTAGGGGGGGTGGCTCCAGATACGCAGTATTTT.

The rearrangement joins TRBV5-6 to TRBJ2-7, with D maybe TRBD2 (5 bases). This CDR3 contains 16 residues. CDR1 is SGHDT and CDR2 is YYEEEE in the germline V gene. V was cut by 3 bases and J by 4 bases, with 20 bases left in between. For the CDR3, the DNA is TGTGCCAGCAGCTCCCGGGCCACAAACGGACTTTACGAGCAGTACTTC. Encoded protein: CASSSRATNGLYEQYF.

Comments on this clone: One end of the junction does not line up with germline, which may come from a read error. The J gene is TRBJ2-2, the V gene TRBV7-7; TRBD2 is a possible D gene (7 bases). The CDR3 totals 16 residues. CDR1 and CDR2 (germline): SSHAT, FNYEAQ (reference sequence). CDR3: CASSLNRGGNTGELFF. The DNA for the CDR3 is TGTGCTAGCAGCTTAAACCGCGGGGGCAACACCGGGGAGCTGTTTTTT.

The rearrangement joins TRBV9 to TRBJ1-3; the D is unclear. The CDR3 length is 13 residues. Germline V lookup: CDR1 SGDLS, CDR2 YYNGEE. Trimming took off 3 bases at V and 0 bases at J, with 4 bases between the two ends. The CDR3 reads CASSGNSGNTIYF. DNA of the CDR3: TGTGCCAGCAGCGGGAACTCTGGAAACACCATATATTTT.

The rearrangement links TRBV7-3 to TRBJ2-5, with a weak D call TRBD2 (6 bases). There are 15 residues in the CDR3. V lost 0 bases, J lost 7 bases, and 15 bases lay in between. Germline CDR1 reads SGHTA; CDR2 reads FQGTGA. CDR3 in amino acids: CASSLTASVMATQYF. The CDR3 coding sequence is TGTGCCAGCAGCTTAACGGCTAGCGTTATGGCGACCCAGTACTTC.

V is TRBV6-2 or TRBV6-3 and J is TRBJ2-7, with D tentatively TRBD1 (6 bases). There are 13 residues in the CDR3. V was shortened by 5 bases and J by 3 bases, with 11 bases between the two germline ends. Germline loops: CDR1 MNHEY, CDR2 SVGEGT. The chain's CDR3 is CASSRGQDYEQYF. In DNA form, the CDR3 reads TGTGCCAGCAGTAGGGGACAAGACTACGAGCAGTACTTC.

The chain links TRBV9 to TRBJ2-1; D is possibly TRBD1 (6 bases). Trimming pared 2 bases from V and 4 bases from J, leaving 7 bases between. Germline V gives CDR1 SGDLS, CDR2 YYNGEE. The CDR3 totals 13 residues. The chain's CDR3 is CASSVDRYNEQFF. CDR3 bases: TGTGCCAGCAGCGTCGACAGGTACAATGAGCAGTTCTTC. The full variable domain, in which reference TRBV9 and TRBJ2-1 provide the parts outside the CDR3, is DSGVTQTPKHLITATGQRVTLRCSPRSGDLSVYWYQQSLDQGLQFLIQYYNGEERAKGNILERFSAQQFPDLHSELNLSSLELGDSALYFCASSVDRYNEQFFGPGTRLTVL.

The rearrangement uses TRBV5-1 and TRBJ2-1; 7 positions agree with TRBD1. The germline V gene encodes CDR1 SGHRS and CDR2 YFSETQ. The V and J ends lost 4 bases and 5 bases, in that order; junction bases with no gene match: 3. The CDR3 totals 13 residues. The CDR3 coding sequence is TGCGCCAGCAGCGGGACAGCAAACAATGAGCAGTTCTTC. As protein: CASSGTANNEQFF.

The rearrangement uses TRBV5-4 and TRBJ2-5, with D possibly TRBD1 on 6 matching bases. The CDR3 runs to 14 residues. The germline gives CDR1 SGHNT, CDR2 YYREEE (reference sequence). V was clipped by 5 bases and J by 5 bases, with 16 bases between them. The CDR3 bases are TGTGCCAGCAGTCAACAGGGATCGTGGGAGACCCAGTACTTC. It encodes CASSQQGSWETQYF.

The chain has TRBV6-4 and TRBJ1-6; D is unclear. The CDR3 runs to 13 residues. Germline CDR1 is MRHNA and CDR2 is SNTAGT. The V and J ends lost 6 bases and 7 bases respectively, with 10 bases between them. The CDR3 sequence: CASSGGFNSPLHF. CDR3 nucleotides: TGTGCCAGCAGCGGAGGGTTCAATTCACCCCTCCACTTT.

A word on this clone: The junction and the germline gene differ at one end; a read error may be behind it. This same CDR3 is encoded by further DNA sequences in the sample. The chain couples TRBV5-1 to TRBJ1-2; D not resolved. Germline V gene lookup returns CDR1 SGHRS and CDR2 YFSETQ. The CDR3 consists of 14 residues. The CDR3 DNA is TGCGCCAGCAGCTTGTCTCGGGCTAACTATGGCTACACCTTT. This gives the protein CASSLSRANYGYTF.

Only one count was recorded for this clone. DNA of the CDR3: TGTGCCAGCAGACGCCGGGACAGGGACTACGAGCAGTACTTC. Amino acids: CASRRRDRDYEQYF. This sequence joins TRBV7-2 and TRBJ2-7, with TRBD1 matching over 9 bases. V trimming: 6 bases; J trimming: 3 bases; junction bases outside the gene matches: 6. The germline V gene encodes CDR1 SGHTA and CDR2 FQGNSA. The CDR3 consists of 14 residues.

The chain couples TRBV13 to TRBJ2-7, with 7 bases lining up with TRBD2. The CDR3 has 16 amino acids. Germline loops: CDR1 PRHDT, CDR2 FYEKMQ (reference sequence). With V trimmed by 3 bases and J by 3 bases, 11 bases remained unmatched. The CDR3 is CASSLGGSGTYYEQYF. CDR3 sequence (DNA): TGTGCCAGCAGCTTGGGGGGGAGCGGGACCTACTACGAGCAGTACTTC.

V and J are TRBV18 and TRBJ2-7; D possibly corresponds to TRBD1 (6 bases). This CDR3 comprises 15 residues. The V gene's germline CDR1 is KGHSH and CDR2 LQKENI. Trimming shortened V by 2 bases and J by 2 bases, and 13 bases separated the two germline ends. The CDR3 sequence: CASSPRQGQPYEQYF. CDR3 in DNA: TGTGCCAGCTCACCAAGGCAGGGGCAACCCTACGAGCAGTACTTC.

This chain joins TRBV11-2 and TRBJ2-2, with 9 bases lining up with TRBD2. In germline, CDR1 is SGHAT, CDR2 FQNNGV. The CDR3 contains 16 residues. With 5 bases clipped from V and 2 bases from J, the junction kept 6 bases outside the gene matches. The CDR3 DNA reads TGTGCCAGCAGCCTCCTTAGCGGGGGAAACACCGGGGAGCTGTTTTTT. Translated: CASSLLSGGNTGELFF.